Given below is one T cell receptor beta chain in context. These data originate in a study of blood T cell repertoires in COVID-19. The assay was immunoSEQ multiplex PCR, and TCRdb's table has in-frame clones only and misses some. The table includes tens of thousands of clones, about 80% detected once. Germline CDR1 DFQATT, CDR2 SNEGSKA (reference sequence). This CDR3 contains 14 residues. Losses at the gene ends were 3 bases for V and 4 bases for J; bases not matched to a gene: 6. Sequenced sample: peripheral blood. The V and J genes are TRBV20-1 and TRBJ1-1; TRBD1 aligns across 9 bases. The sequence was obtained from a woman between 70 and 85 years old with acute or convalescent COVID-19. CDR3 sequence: CSASTPTGGTEAFF. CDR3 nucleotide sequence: TGCAGTGCTAGTACCCCGACAGGGGGCACTGAAGCTTTCTTT.